This entry lists 13 T cell receptor beta chains sequenced from one sample in a study of CD8 T cells in Susac syndrome. When the RNA was reverse transcribed, random hexamers were used with an input of about 0.5 to 1 ug. Each CDR3 protein gets one entry after TCRdb re-called the immunoSEQ multiplex PCR reads with MiXCR. Here the sample spans roughly 190,000 distinct CDR3 sequences, over 85% being singletons. The sequencing input was CD4+ T cells from PBMCs. These TCRs come from a human donor in good health.

The chain has TRBV20-1 and TRBJ1-2; TRBD1 is a possible D gene (6 bases). CDR1 DFQATT and CDR2 SNEGSKA come from the germline V gene (reference sequence). This CDR3 spans 16 amino acids. V shed 0 bases and J shed 8 bases, with 22 bases lying between them. The CDR3 DNA reads TGCAGTGCTAGAGATGGGGGCAGGGGCGCCGCCTGGGGCTACACCTTC. Protein product: CSARDGGRGAAWGYTF.

This clonotype has just one count. The chain joins TRBV5-1 to TRBJ1-6, with unresolved D. The CDR3 length is 14 residues. The V end was cut by 2 bases, the J end by 5 bases, with 8 bases between. From germline, CDR1 is SGHRS and CDR2 YFSETQ. The CDR3 is CASSFGQDNSPLHF. DNA of the CDR3: TGCGCCAGCAGCTTTGGCCAGGATAATTCACCCCTCCACTTT.

The chain joins TRBV7-2 to TRBJ1-1, with D possibly TRBD1 on 5 matching bases. This CDR3 has 14 residues. V lost 3 bases, J lost 4 bases, and 12 bases lay in between. Germline loops: CDR1 SGHTA, CDR2 FQGNSA. The CDR3 loop is CASSFRTGGTEAFF. DNA of the CDR3: TGTGCCAGCAGCTTCCGAACAGGCGGCACTGAAGCTTTCTTT.

This rearrangement joins TRBV19 to TRBJ2-1, with D possibly called TRBD1 or TRBD2 (5 bases each). Looked up from germline, CDR1 is LNHDA and CDR2 is SQIVND (reference sequence). V shed 4 bases and J shed 3 bases, with 10 bases lying between them. The CDR3 extends over 14 amino acids. The DNA for the CDR3 is TGTGCCAGTAGTACAGGGACGGTCTACAATGAGCAGTTCTTC. Its translation is CASSTGTVYNEQFF.

The CDR3 DNA reads as TGCGCCAGCAGCTTGGCCGGAGAGAACTATGGCTACACCTTC. Translated: CASSLAGENYGYTF. The chain recombines TRBV5-1 with TRBJ1-2; D not resolved. There are 14 residues in the CDR3. V lost 0 bases and J 2 bases, leaving 8 bases between the germline ends. Germline CDR1 is SGHRS and CDR2 is YFSETQ. Full variable domain (remainder filled in from reference TRBV5-1 and TRBJ1-2): KAGVTQTPRYLIKTRGQQVTLSCSPISGHRSVSWYQQTPGQGLQFLFEYFSETQRNKGNFPGRFSGRQFSNSRSEMNVSTLELGDSALYLCASSLAGENYGYTFGSGTRLTVV.

The V call is TRBV19, the J call TRBJ1-6; no definite D call. Trimming removed 4 bases from V and 3 bases from J, with 7 bases in between. Per germline, CDR1 LNHDA and CDR2 SQIVND (reference sequence). The length of the CDR3 is 14 residues. DNA for the CDR3: TGTGCCAGTAGTACTGGGATCTATAATTCACCCCTCCACTTT. Protein: CASSTGIYNSPLHF.

This clonotype came up once. V usage is TRBV7-8 and J usage is TRBJ2-7, with a possible D match to TRBD1 (6 bases). Germline V gives CDR1 SGHVS, CDR2 FQNEAQ. Trimming left V 1 base short and J 2 bases short, with 9 bases between. The CDR3 is made up of 14 amino acids. In nucleotides, the CDR3 is TGTGCCAGCAGCTTAGAGGACAGCACCTACGAGCAGTACTTC. Encoded protein: CASSLEDSTYEQYF.

The genes are TRBV19 and TRBJ2-3, with D perhaps TRBD1 or TRBD2 (5 bases each). CDR3 length: 14 residues. Trimming pared 10 bases from V and 6 bases from J, leaving 20 bases between. Germline V lookup: CDR1 LNHDA, CDR2 SQIVND (reference sequence). CDR3: CATTPGTNPDTQYF. The CDR3, as DNA: TGTGCCACTACCCCCGGGACGAATCCGGATACGCAGTATTTT.

The J gene is TRBJ2-2, the V gene TRBV7-3; no clear D gene. This CDR3 spans 13 amino acids. V lost 5 bases and J lost 6, with 10 bases in between. CDR1 and CDR2 (germline): SGHTA, FQGTGA. CDR3 protein: CASSPKGPGELFF. CDR3 nucleotides: TGTGCCAGCAGCCCCAAAGGCCCCGGGGAGCTGTTTTTT. The variable domain in full, with the rest retrieved from reference TRBV7-3 and TRBJ2-2, is GAGVSQTPSNKVTEKGKYVELRCDPISGHTALYWYRQSLGQGPEFLIYFQGTGAADDSGLPNDRFFAVRPEGSVSTLKIQRTERGDSAVYLCASSPKGPGELFFGEGSRLTVL.

The chain employs TRBV12-3 or TRBV12-4 and TRBJ1-5; D unresolved. Trimming took off 2 bases at V and 9 bases at J, with 8 bases between the two ends. The CDR3 sequence is 12 residues long. Here the CDR3 reads CASSLQAAPQHF. DNA of the CDR3: TGTGCCAGCAGTTTACAGGCGGCGCCCCAGCATTTT.

The chain recombines TRBV5-1 with TRBJ2-7; possible D gene TRBD1, 6 bases. The germline CDR1 and CDR2 sequences are SGHRS and YFSETQ. The V gene lost 0 bases and the J gene lost 7 bases, with 14 bases spanning the gap. This CDR3 is 14 amino acids long. The CDR3 sequence is CASSLVGRGWEQYF. Written as DNA, the CDR3 is TGCGCCAGCAGCTTGGTTGGCAGGGGATGGGAGCAGTACTTC.

This clonotype was seen only once. The chain employs TRBV7-3 and TRBJ1-1, with no clear D. The CDR3 has 15 amino acids. Per germline, CDR1 SGHTA and CDR2 FQGTGA. V lost 0 bases and J 2 bases, leaving 10 bases between the germline ends. Here the CDR3 reads CASSLTSALNTEAFF. The CDR3 nucleotides are TGTGCCAGCAGCTTAACGTCGGCTCTTAACACTGAAGCTTTCTTT.

This chain links TRBV6-5 with TRBJ2-1, with 8 bases that match TRBD1. The CDR3 is 15 residues long. CDR1 and CDR2 from the germline V gene are MNHEY and SVGAGI. J was trimmed by 8 bases and V by 6 bases; bases with no gene match: 12. For the CDR3, the DNA is TGTGCCAGCAGGAATGGACAGGGTATTAAGGATGAGCAGTTCTTC. It codes for CASRNGQGIKDEQFF.